This T cell receptor (beta chain) was recovered during a study of blood T cell repertoires in COVID-19. Across the whole study: The United States, Italy and Spain provided the acute and convalescent COVID-19 samples. PBMCs, B-cell-depleted T cells, or T cells were the source of the cDNA or gDNA that made up the material.

V lost 4 bases to trimming and J lost 2 bases; unmatched junction nucleotides: 7. CDR3 length: 15 residues. The germline CDR1 and CDR2 sequences are SGHTA and FQGNSA. As handled by the study authors: Nucleated cell number was recorded as an estimate derived from reference gene primer amplification. The table came from immunoSEQ multiplex PCR; TCRdb's copy has only in-frame clones and leaves some out. The V and J calls and clone size come from that table; D and trimming were worked out from the DNA. The sample contains about 120,000 clones, approximately 90% of which appear only once. The TCR originated in a human donor with active COVID-19. The donor label of this sample is uncertain. Sequencing was carried out using peripheral blood. V is TRBV7-2 and J is TRBJ1-2, with 7 bases matching TRBD1. CDR3 coding DNA: TGTGCCAGCAGCTCACGACAGGGTTTAAACTATGGCTACACCTTC. Translation gives CASSSRQGLNYGYTF.